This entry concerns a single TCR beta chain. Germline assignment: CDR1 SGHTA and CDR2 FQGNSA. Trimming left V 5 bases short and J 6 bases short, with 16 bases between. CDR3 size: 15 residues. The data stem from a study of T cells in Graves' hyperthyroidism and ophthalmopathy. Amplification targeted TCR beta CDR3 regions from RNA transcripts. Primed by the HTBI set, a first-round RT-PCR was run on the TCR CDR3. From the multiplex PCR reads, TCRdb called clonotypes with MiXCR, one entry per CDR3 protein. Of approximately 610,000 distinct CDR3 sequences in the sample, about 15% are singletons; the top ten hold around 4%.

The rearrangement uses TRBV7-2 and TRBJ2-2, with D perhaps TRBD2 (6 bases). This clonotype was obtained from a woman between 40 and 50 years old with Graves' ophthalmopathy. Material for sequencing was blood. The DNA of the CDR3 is TGTGCCAGCAGCGAGGAGGCTAGCGAGGCCGGGGAGCTGTTTTTT. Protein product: CASSEEASEAGELFF.